The 21 T cell receptor beta chains in this list originate from one sample, sequenced in a study of a mutant IDH1 vaccine in newly diagnosed glioma. Repertoires were generated with immunoSEQ multiplex PCR, while TCRdb's copy carries only in-frame clones and drops some. The sample gives some 29,000 clones, 79% of which show up once; about a tenth is in the top ten. No cognate antigen is known for these TCRs. Time point in this sample: week 35, safety follow-up. The content of each vaccine dose was 300 ug of mutant IDH1 20-mer peptide, and topical imiquimod accompanied it. The source material was PBMCs, sampled from a glioma patient whose treatment included an IDH1 peptide vaccine. These receptors originate from a woman aged 30 to 39 with glioma. Some clones in this sample may be carry-over from other donors' samples.

The gene calls are TRBV27 and TRBJ2-7; 7 bases are a match to TRBD2. The CDR3 contains 11 residues. V lost 9 bases, J lost 5 bases, and 4 bases stayed unmatched. CDR1 and CDR2 from the germline V gene are MNHEY and SMNVEV (reference sequence). This chain's CDR3 is CASWGGNEQYF. DNA for the CDR3: TGTGCCAGTTGGGGGGGAAACGAGCAGTACTTC.

The CDR3 here is CASSLDRTGGVLAKNIQYF. The CDR3 DNA reads TGTGCCAGCAGCTTAGATCGGACAGGGGGCGTTTTAGCCAAAAACATTCAGTACTTC. The rearrangement links TRBV7-9 to TRBJ2-4, with TRBD1 matching 11 bases. Germline V gene sequence: CDR1 SEHNR, CDR2 FQNEAQ (reference sequence). The J segment lost 0 bases and the V segment lost 1 base, leaving 8 bases of the junction unmatched. There are 19 residues in the CDR3.

This chain connects TRBV5-6 to TRBJ2-7; D is perhaps TRBD1 (6 bases). V was shortened by 2 bases and J by 0 bases, with 12 bases between the two germline ends. Germline loops: CDR1 SGHDT, CDR2 YYEEEE. The CDR3 is made up of 15 amino acids. The CDR3 loop reads CASSFGGPSSYEQYF. In DNA, the CDR3 is TGTGCCAGCAGCTTTGGGGGCCCGAGCTCCTACGAGCAGTACTTC.

V usage is TRBV29-1 and J usage is TRBJ2-7; weak D call: TRBD2 (6 bases). Deletions cut 6 bases from V and 0 bases from J, with 15 bases between. CDR3 length: 14 amino acids. CDR1 is SQVTM, CDR2 ANQGSEA, per germline. Written as DNA, the CDR3 is TGCAGCGTCGCGGGACTCTCAACCTCCTACGAGCAGTACTTC. Protein product: CSVAGLSTSYEQYF.

The chain recombines TRBV15 with TRBJ2-2; D not certain. Germline V lookup: CDR1 LNHNV, CDR2 YYDKDF (reference sequence). Trimming removed 3 bases from V and 3 bases from J, with 5 bases in between. CDR3 length: 13 residues. The CDR3 region is CATSREYTGELFF. The CDR3 bases are TGTGCCACCAGCAGGGAGTACACCGGGGAGCTGTTTTTT.

The chain carries TRBV5-6 and TRBJ2-1; tentatively, D is TRBD2 (6 bases). The CDR3 runs to 16 residues. V was cut by 0 bases and J by 1 base, with 11 bases left in between. Germline CDR1 and CDR2: SGHDT and YYEEEE. CDR3 sequence (DNA): TGTGCCAGCAGCTTGGCCGGGAGTAGGTCCTACAATGAGCAGTTCTTC. As protein: CASSLAGSRSYNEQFF.

The chain has TRBV11-2 and TRBJ1-1, with TRBD1 as a possible D gene (6 bases). Trimming shortened V by 2 bases and J by 8 bases, and 15 bases separated the two germline ends. There are 14 residues in the CDR3. Germline CDR1 reads SGHAT; CDR2 reads FQNNGV. The CDR3 bases are TGTGCCAGCAGCTTAACGCAGGGGAAACTCGAAGCTTTCTTT. Amino acid sequence: CASSLTQGKLEAFF.

The V call is TRBV6-1, the J call TRBJ2-7, with D possibly being TRBD2 (5 bases). CDR1 and CDR2 from the germline V gene are MNHNS and SASEGT. The ends were cut back, 4 bases at V and 0 bases at J, with 22 bases in the middle. This CDR3 region has 18 residues. CDR3 residues: CASSVIPWEYTSSYEQYF. As DNA, the CDR3 is TGTGCCAGCAGTGTCATCCCTTGGGAGTACACGAGCTCCTACGAGCAGTACTTC.

J is TRBJ2-3 and V is TRBV4-1; weak D call: TRBD2 (7 bases). V was clipped by 3 bases and J by 0 bases, with 22 bases between them. The CDR3 sequence is 19 residues long. Germline assignment: CDR1 MGHRA and CDR2 YSYEKL. This CDR3 is CASSHDEGGGGPSTDTQYF. The CDR3 bases are TGCGCCAGCAGCCACGACGAAGGGGGGGGAGGGCCTAGCACAGATACGCAGTATTTT.

The V and J genes are TRBV2 and TRBJ2-1, with 9 bases lining up with TRBD2. Germline V gene sequence: CDR1 SNHLY, CDR2 FYNNEI. V was pared by 5 bases and J by 5 bases, with 4 bases of the junction left unmatched. The CDR3 contains 14 residues. For the CDR3, the DNA is TGTGCCAGCAGTTGGGCTAGCGGGGACAATGAGCAGTTCTTC. Protein product: CASSWASGDNEQFF.

This rearrangement joins TRBV18 to TRBJ2-5; D not resolved. Trimming pared 3 bases from V and 1 base from J, leaving 6 bases between. Germline CDR1 reads KGHSH; CDR2 reads LQKENI. The CDR3 is 13 amino acids. The CDR3 sequence: CASSPQFQETQYF. The DNA of the CDR3 is TGTGCCAGCTCACCCCAGTTCCAAGAGACCCAGTACTTC.

V is TRBV7-9 and J is TRBJ1-2, with D maybe TRBD1 (5 bases). The CDR3 spans 14 residues. Germline CDR1 is SEHNR and CDR2 is FQNEAQ (reference sequence). Trimming removed 3 bases from V and 2 bases from J, with 10 bases in between. In DNA form, the CDR3 reads TGTGCCAGCAGCTTTCAGGGAGGGAACTATGGCTACACCTTC. It is translated as CASSFQGGNYGYTF.

This sequence joins TRBV27 and TRBJ2-3, with 8 bases identical to TRBD2. Germline assignment: CDR1 MNHEY and CDR2 SMNVEV (reference sequence). J lost 4 bases, V lost 5 bases, and 8 bases had no gene match. The CDR3 sequence is 15 residues long. The CDR3 DNA reads TGTGCCAGCAGTCCAAAAGCGGGAGCCCCAGATACGCAGTATTTT. It yields the protein CASSPKAGAPDTQYF.

This chain links TRBV4-1 with TRBJ2-1; D tentatively reads TRBD1 or TRBD2 (6 bases each). The CDR3 totals 15 residues. V was trimmed by 1 base and J by 5 bases, leaving 12 bases between them. CDR1 and CDR2 from the germline V gene are MGHRA and YSYEKL. The CDR3 reads CASSQAGGQNNEQFF. Here the CDR3 DNA reads TGCGCCAGCAGCCAAGCCGGGGGACAAAACAATGAGCAGTTCTTC.

The CDR3 DNA reads TGTGCCAGCAGGGGGACGGAAGAGACCCAGTACTTC. Translating gives CASRGTEETQYF. This chain connects TRBV6-5 to TRBJ2-5; D may correspond to TRBD1 or TRBD2 (5 bases each). Trimming took off 6 bases at V and 3 bases at J, with 8 bases between the two ends. In germline, CDR1 is MNHEY, CDR2 SVGAGI. There are 12 residues in the CDR3.

Concerning this clone: A junction end diverges from the germline sequence, so it may reflect a read error. V and J are TRBV7-7 and TRBJ2-1, with 12 bases matching TRBD2. The germline gives CDR1 SSHAT, CDR2 FNYEAQ (reference sequence). The CDR3 runs to 18 residues. CDR3 bases: TGTGCTAGCAGCTTGGGGGCACTAGCGGGAGGTGGGTCGAATGAGCAGTTCTTC. It encodes CASSLGALAGGGSNEQFF.

The V call is TRBV28, the J call TRBJ1-2; 9 positions match TRBD1. J gave up 4 bases and V 6 bases, and 6 bases lay outside the gene matches. This CDR3 contains 14 residues. Germline V gene data show CDR1 as MDHEN and CDR2 as SYDVKM. The CDR3 DNA is TGTGCCAGCAGCTGGACAGGGGACGGCTATGGCTACACCTTC. Encoded protein: CASSWTGDGYGYTF.

V usage is TRBV7-9 and J usage is TRBJ2-5; TRBD2 is a possible D gene (5 bases). Trimming removed 0 bases at V and 5 bases at J, with 13 bases between. The CDR3 covers 15 residues. In germline, CDR1 is SEHNR, CDR2 FQNEAQ (reference sequence). CDR3 sequence reads: CASSLASLGAETQYF. In DNA, the CDR3 is TGTGCCAGCAGCTTAGCTAGCCTGGGAGCGGAGACCCAGTACTTC.

The chain recombines TRBV4-1 with TRBJ2-7; D is unclear. The germline V gene encodes CDR1 MGHRA and CDR2 YSYEKL. The CDR3 length is 14 residues. Trimming took 0 bases from V and 2 from J, leaving 8 bases between them. CDR3 loop: CASSQDRGTYEQYF. The CDR3 nucleotides read TGCGCCAGCAGCCAAGATCGTGGCACCTACGAGCAGTACTTC.

The chain is built from TRBV25-1 and TRBJ2-5, with D possibly TRBD2 on 7 matching bases. The CDR3 consists of 17 residues. The V end lost 0 bases, the J end lost 0 bases, and 14 bases lay between the germline ends. CDR1 and CDR2 from the germline V gene are MGHDK and SYGVNS. The CDR3 sequence: CASSEYARGDNQETQYF. Here the CDR3 DNA reads TGTGCCAGCAGTGAATACGCCCGGGGGGACAACCAAGAGACCCAGTACTTC.

The chain carries TRBV7-9 and TRBJ2-2, with 10 bases aligning to TRBD2. This CDR3 is 17 amino acids long. V dropped 6 bases and J dropped 4; count of bases not matched to a gene: 11. Germline V CDR1 and CDR2: SEHNR, FQNEAQ (reference sequence). CDR3 DNA sequence: TGTGCCAGCAGGGCCCCCCCAGCGGGAGGGCCCACCGGGGAGCTGTTTTTT. This sequence encodes CASRAPPAGGPTGELFF.